Listed below are T cell receptor beta chains from one sample, sequenced in a study of radiation and T cells in renal cell carcinoma. TCRdb keeps only in-frame clones here, not all; method: immunoSEQ multiplex PCR. This table has roughly 100,000 clones, 82% appearing once. The sample in question was blood, obtained from a patient whose treatment included radiotherapy and nephrectomy. The receptors shown here come from a man in his sixties with renal cell carcinoma. CDR3s include the opening cysteine and the closing phenylalanine or tryptophan. The order of the fields is clone size, CDR3 length, V gene, J gene, D gene, CDR3 DNA, CDR3 protein. D genes are given only for firm matches. A row's size may be missing; if present it is once, few, many or a size class.

clone size: -
CDR3 length: 13
V gene: TRBV29-1
J gene: TRBJ2-7
D gene: TRBD1
CDR3 DNA: TGCAGCGTTGGTAGGACAGGGGACTACGAGCAGTACTTC
CDR3 protein: CSVGRTGDYEQYF

clone size: -
CDR3 length: 14
V gene: TRBV5-6
J gene: TRBJ1-1
D gene: TRBD1
CDR3 DNA: TGTGCCAGCAGCTTAACAGGGGTAGGAACTGAAGCTTTCTTT
CDR3 protein: CASSLTGVGTEAFF

clone size: once
CDR3 length: 15
V gene: TRBV28
J gene: TRBJ2-1
D gene: TRBD1
CDR3 DNA: TGTGCCAGCAATATCCGGGACAGGCTATACAATGAGCAGTTCTTC
CDR3 protein: CASNIRDRLYNEQFF

clone size: -
CDR3 length: 11
V gene: TRBV29-1
J gene: TRBJ2-3
D gene: -
CDR3 DNA: TGCAGCGTTGAGCCTACAGGGACGCAGTATTTT
CDR3 protein: CSVEPTGTQYF

clone size: -
CDR3 length: 11
V gene: TRBV25-1
J gene: TRBJ2-7
D gene: -
CDR3 DNA: TGTGCCAGGTGGGCTCGCTACGAGCAGTACTTC
CDR3 protein: CARWARYEQYF

clone size: few
CDR3 length: 13
V gene: TRBV5-1
J gene: TRBJ2-3
D gene: -
CDR3 DNA: TGCGCCAGCAGCTTCGAGTTGGGCGATACGCAGTATTTT
CDR3 protein: CASSFELGDTQYF

clone size: -
CDR3 length: 12
V gene: TRBV5-4
J gene: TRBJ1-1
D gene: -
CDR3 DNA: TGTGCCAGCAGGACTGGGACACATGAAGCTTTCTTT
CDR3 protein: CASRTGTHEAFF

clone size: -
CDR3 length: 11
V gene: TRBV6-1
J gene: TRBJ2-7
D gene: -
CDR3 DNA: TGTGCCAGCAGCCCTTCCTACGAGCAGTACTTC
CDR3 protein: CASSPSYEQYF

clone size: -
CDR3 length: 12
V gene: TRBV10-3
J gene: TRBJ1-1
D gene: TRBD1
CDR3 DNA: TGTGCCATCAGCGCGGCAGGGGGGGAAGCTTTCTTT
CDR3 protein: CAISAAGGEAFF

clone size: -
CDR3 length: 13
V gene: TRBV2
J gene: TRBJ1-4
D gene: -
CDR3 DNA: TGTGCCAGCAGGACACAACAGGGAGGAAAACTGTTTTTT
CDR3 protein: CASRTQQGGKLFF

clone size: -
CDR3 length: 14
V gene: TRBV4-3
J gene: TRBJ2-2
D gene: -
CDR3 DNA: TGCGCCAGCAGCCAGTCGTCGAACACCGGGGAGCTGTTTTTT
CDR3 protein: CASSQSSNTGELFF

clone size: many
CDR3 length: 14
V gene: TRBV6-1
J gene: TRBJ2-7
D gene: TRBD1
CDR3 DNA: TGTGCCAGCAGTGGGACAGGGGGCTCCTACGAGCAGTACTTC
CDR3 protein: CASSGTGGSYEQYF

clone size: -
CDR3 length: 15
V gene: TRBV19
J gene: TRBJ1-4
D gene: TRBD1
CDR3 DNA: TGTGCCAGTAGTAGCGCCGGGACAGGGAATGAAAAACTGTTTTTT
CDR3 protein: CASSSAGTGNEKLFF

clone size: -
CDR3 length: 15
V gene: TRBV7-4
J gene: TRBJ1-5
D gene: -
CDR3 DNA: TGTGCCAGCAGCTTAGAAGGGGTTGAAGATCAGCCCCAGCATTTT
CDR3 protein: CASSLEGVEDQPQHF

clone size: -
CDR3 length: 13
V gene: TRBV6-5
J gene: TRBJ2-2
D gene: -
CDR3 DNA: TGTGCCAGCAGTTACTTCGGTGGCGGGGAGCTGTTTTTT
CDR3 protein: CASSYFGGGELFF

clone size: -
CDR3 length: 16
V gene: TRBV5-1
J gene: TRBJ1-2
D gene: -
CDR3 DNA: TGCGCCAGCAGCTTACAGGGTGCGGCTACTAACTATGGCTACACCTTC
CDR3 protein: CASSLQGAATNYGYTF

clone size: -
CDR3 length: 11
V gene: TRBV29-1
J gene: TRBJ1-1
D gene: -
CDR3 DNA: TGCAGCGTTACACAGATCACTGAAGCTTTCTTT
CDR3 protein: CSVTQITEAFF

clone size: -
CDR3 length: 15
V gene: TRBV6-4
J gene: TRBJ2-5
D gene: -
CDR3 DNA: TGTGCCAGCAGTGACTCGAGGGGAATCCAAGAGACCCAGTACTTC
CDR3 protein: CASSDSRGIQETQYF

clone size: once
CDR3 length: 14
V gene: TRBV27
J gene: TRBJ1-1
D gene: -
CDR3 DNA: TGTGCCAGCAGTCCGTGGGGAAAGGGCACTGAAGCTTTCTTT
CDR3 protein: CASSPWGKGTEAFF

clone size: -
CDR3 length: 16
V gene: TRBV4-2
J gene: TRBJ2-2
D gene: TRBD2
CDR3 DNA: TGTGCCAGCAGTTCTCGACTAGCGGGTAACACCGGGGAGCTGTTTTTT
CDR3 protein: CASSSRLAGNTGELFF